One and the same sample provided the 31 T cell receptor beta chains below, sequenced in a study of beta chain features in type 1 diabetes. General study findings and limits: Shorter TCRB CDR3s, moderately but significantly so, were found in Type 1 diabetes patients in all four CD4+ subsets.

Their antigen targets remain unknown. Reverse transcription of all isolated RNA meant that expressed TCRB transcripts were sequenced. Assay: immunoSEQ multiplex PCR; the TCRdb copy retains only in-frame clones and omits some. The table includes about 650,000 clones, 9.5% to 15% detected once. The source material was naive CD4+ T cells from blood. The receptors here all came from a man aged 25 to 40 with type 1 diabetes.

On this clone itself: Other DNA sequences in the same sample also yield this CDR3. The rearrangement joins TRBV28 to TRBJ1-4; 8 positions agree with TRBD1. CDR3 length: 14 amino acids. Germline CDR1 is MDHEN and CDR2 is SYDVKM. After removal of 8 bases from V and 4 bases from J, the junction contained 6 bases not matched to a gene. The CDR3 nucleotides read TGTGCCAGCTCCTCCGGACAGGGTAATGAAAAACTGTTTTTT. The encoded protein is CASSSGQGNEKLFF. Drawing the rest from reference TRBV28 and TRBJ1-4, the complete variable domain is DVKVTQSSRYLVKRTGEKVFLECVQDMDHENMFWYRQDPGLGLRLIYFSYDVKMKEKGDIPEGYSVSREKKERFSLILESASTNQTSMYLCASSSGQGNEKLFFGSGTQLSVL.

The chain links TRBV6-5 to TRBJ2-3; possibly TRBD1 for D (6 bases). V was trimmed by 4 bases and J by 7 bases, leaving 21 bases between them. The CDR3 is made up of 16 amino acids. CDR1 is MNHEY, CDR2 SVGAGI, per germline. The DNA for the CDR3 is TGTGCCAGCAGTTCCGCCGCGACCTTAGGGACAAATACGCAGTATTTT. It translates to CASSSAATLGTNTQYF.

A few counts support this clone. The chain has TRBV25-1 and TRBJ2-5; D is tentatively TRBD1 or TRBD2 (5 bases each). CDR3 size: 13 residues. V was trimmed by 8 bases and J by 5 bases, leaving 15 bases between them. Germline assignment: CDR1 MGHDK and CDR2 SYGVNS. CDR3 nucleotides: TGTGCCAGCGGCCCGGGACGCCGGGAGACCCAGTACTTC. Translation: CASGPGRRETQYF.

This clone was observed a few times. The chain has TRBV7-6 and TRBJ2-2; D is unclear. The germline CDR1 and CDR2 sequences are SGHVS and FNYEAQ. The CDR3 has 14 amino acids. V lost 2 bases and J lost 3, with 7 bases in between. As DNA, the CDR3 is TGTGCCAGCAGCTTAAACGCTGACACCGGGGAGCTGTTTTTT. Its translation is CASSLNADTGELFF.

The chain employs TRBV7-8 and TRBJ1-4; 12 nucleotides align to TRBD1. Unmatched junction bases numbered 7, after V lost 5 bases and J lost 6 bases. In germline, CDR1 is SGHVS, CDR2 FQNEAQ. The CDR3 spans 16 residues. The CDR3 coding sequence is TGTGCCAGCAGCGCCCGCCGGGACAGGGGGCATGAAAAACTGTTTTTT. This sequence encodes CASSARRDRGHEKLFF.

This clone has only a few counts. J is TRBJ2-1 and V is TRBV29-1, with a weak D call TRBD1 (5 bases). CDR1 SQVTM and CDR2 ANQGSEA come from the germline V gene. Trimming stripped 2 bases from V and 14 bases from J, with 13 bases between. CDR3 length equals 11 residues. Written as DNA, the CDR3 is TGCAGCGTTGAAAGGACCCCAGGGAAGTTCTTC. Translated: CSVERTPGKFF.

This clone was recorded a few times. The V and J genes are TRBV18 and TRBJ1-6; D might be TRBD1 (5 bases). The ends were cut back, 4 bases at V and 6 bases at J, with 13 bases in the middle. The germline V gene has CDR1 KGHSH and CDR2 LQKENI. This CDR3 has 15 amino acids. This CDR3 reads CASSRDRGPNSPLHF. CDR3 nucleotide sequence: TGTGCCAGCTCACGTGACCGGGGCCCTAATTCACCCCTCCACTTT. Looking up the rest from reference TRBV18 and TRBJ1-6 gives the full variable domain: NAGVMQNPRHLVRRRGQEARLRCSPMKGHSHVYWYRQLPEEGLKFMVYLQKENIIDESGMPKERFSAEFPKEGPSILRIQQVVRGDSAAYFCASSRDRGPNSPLHFGNGTRLTVT.

This clone was seen more than once but under ten times. The chain couples TRBV30 to TRBJ2-1; TRBD1 agrees at 7 bases. The J segment lost 9 bases and the V segment lost 0 bases, leaving 5 bases of the junction unmatched. Per the germline V gene, CDR1 is GTSNPN and CDR2 is SVGIG (reference sequence). There are 13 residues in the CDR3. The CDR3 DNA reads as TGTGCCTGGAGTGTGGGACAGACGGCTGAGCAGTTCTTC. It encodes CAWSVGQTAEQFF.

The rearrangement joins TRBV10-3 to TRBJ1-6; 11 bases agree with TRBD1. Trimming cost V 6 bases and J 9 bases; bases outside gene matches: 1. Germline V CDR1 and CDR2: ENHRY, SYGVKD. The CDR3 has 13 amino acids. This CDR3 is CAISGQGASPLHF. DNA for the CDR3: TGTGCCATCAGCGGACAGGGGGCTTCACCCCTCCACTTT.

This clone turned up a few times. V is TRBV7-2 and J is TRBJ1-1, with D possibly being TRBD1 (6 bases). V lost 5 bases, J lost 4 bases, and 20 bases lay in between. Germline CDR1 SGHTA, CDR2 FQGNSA. The CDR3 length is 16 residues. The chain's CDR3 is CASSPTERRGGTEAFF. CDR3 nucleotides: TGTGCCAGCAGCCCTACAGAACGCAGGGGAGGCACTGAAGCTTTCTTT.

This clone was seen only a few times. CDR3 sequence reads: CASSPWADPNSPLHF. DNA for the CDR3: TGTGCCAGCTCCCCCTGGGCGGACCCTAATTCACCCCTCCACTTT. The chain combines TRBV7-9 with TRBJ1-6; D gene uncertain. The CDR3 length is 15 residues. Per germline, CDR1 SEHNR and CDR2 FQNEAQ (reference sequence). V lost 8 bases, J lost 6 bases, and 17 bases lay in between.

J is TRBJ2-3 and V is TRBV5-4; unclear D gene. This CDR3 has 13 amino acids. The V end was cut by 3 bases, the J end by 2 bases, with 7 bases between. Germline V gene data show CDR1 as SGHNT and CDR2 as YYREEE (reference sequence). In nucleotides, the CDR3 is TGTGCCAGCAGCTCTCGGACCACAGATACGCAGTATTTT. This sequence encodes CASSSRTTDTQYF.

V and J are TRBV9 and TRBJ2-3, with 14 bases that match TRBD2. After removal of 3 bases from V and 5 bases from J, the junction contained 5 bases not matched to a gene. The CDR3 runs to 16 residues. Germline CDR1 and CDR2: SGDLS and YYNGEE. Here the CDR3 DNA reads TGTGCCAGCAGCGCCCTCGGACTAGCGGGGGGAGATACGCAGTATTTT. It translates to CASSALGLAGGDTQYF.

This clone was recorded a few times. The chain has TRBV19 and TRBJ2-1; a weak D match, TRBD2 (6 bases). The CDR3 consists of 15 residues. Trimming stripped 6 bases from V and 2 bases from J, with 14 bases between. The V gene's germline CDR1 is LNHDA and CDR2 SQIVND (reference sequence). As DNA, the CDR3 is TGTGCCAGTAGGCATGCGGGGACGCCCTACAATGAGCAGTTCTTC. Translated: CASRHAGTPYNEQFF. Drawing the rest from reference TRBV19 and TRBJ2-1, the complete variable domain is DGGITQSPKYLFRKEGQNVTLSCEQNLNHDAMYWYRQDPGQGLRLIYYSQIVNDFQKGDIAEGYSVSREKKESFPLTVTSAQKNPTAFYLCASRHAGTPYNEQFFGPGTRLTVL.

The genes are TRBV2 and TRBJ2-1, with D perhaps TRBD1 (6 bases). Germline V gene data show CDR1 as SNHLY and CDR2 as FYNNEI. V was pared by 6 bases and J by 0 bases, with 12 bases between. The CDR3 covers 15 residues. CDR3: CASRNRVSSYNEQFF. The DNA for the CDR3 is TGTGCCAGCAGGAACAGGGTGAGCTCCTACAATGAGCAGTTCTTC.

This clone occurred a few times. The chain employs TRBV5-6 and TRBJ2-4; D is perhaps TRBD2 (6 bases). The CDR3 has 16 residues. Germline CDR1 reads SGHDT; CDR2 reads YYEEEE. The V end was cut by 2 bases, the J end by 1 base, with 13 bases between. DNA for the CDR3: TGTGCCAGCAGCTTACGAGGGGCGGGGGCCAAAAACATTCAGTACTTC. Translated, it gives CASSLRGAGAKNIQYF.

The chain links TRBV5-4 to TRBJ2-3; D is unclear. The CDR3 is made up of 13 amino acids. Germline V gene data show CDR1 as SGHNT and CDR2 as YYREEE (reference sequence). The V and J ends lost 0 bases and 2 bases respectively, with 4 bases between them. The CDR3 nucleotides are TGTGCCAGCAGCTTGGTCGACACAGATACGCAGTATTTT. Translating gives CASSLVDTDTQYF.

The rearrangement joins TRBV7-9 to TRBJ2-2, with D perhaps TRBD1 or TRBD2 (5 bases each). CDR3 length: 17 residues. The germline V gene encodes CDR1 SEHNR and CDR2 FQNEAQ (reference sequence). The V gene lost 5 bases and the J gene lost 0 bases, with 16 bases spanning the gap. The CDR3 here is CASSPSSRGTNTGELFF. The CDR3 region has the DNA TGTGCCAGCAGCCCATCCTCTCGGGGCACGAACACCGGGGAGCTGTTTTTT.

This chain joins TRBV6-5 and TRBJ1-1; no clear D. CDR3 length: 13 amino acids. The V gene lost 5 bases and the J gene lost 6 bases, with 13 bases spanning the gap. The germline V gene encodes CDR1 MNHEY and CDR2 SVGAGI. The CDR3 protein is CASSLQSMAEAFF. The DNA for the CDR3 is TGTGCCAGCAGTCTCCAATCGATGGCTGAAGCTTTCTTT.

This clone was picked up one time. The chain carries TRBV5-4 and TRBJ2-1; either TRBD1 or TRBD2 may fit D (5 bases each). Between the trimmed V and J ends, which lost 0 bases and 8 bases, there was a span of 12 bases. The CDR3 totals 14 residues. The germline V gene has CDR1 SGHNT and CDR2 YYREEE (reference sequence). The CDR3 sequence: CASSLAKGTHEQFF. The CDR3 DNA reads TGTGCCAGCAGCTTGGCCAAGGGGACGCATGAGCAGTTCTTC.

About this clone itself: Additional DNA sequences in this sample encode the identical CDR3. The chain carries TRBV7-2 and TRBJ2-3; D is perhaps TRBD2 (6 bases). This CDR3 is 14 amino acids long. Germline V gene lookup returns CDR1 SGHTA and CDR2 FQGNSA. Trimming left V 1 base short and J 5 bases short, with 10 bases between. Here the CDR3 DNA reads TGTGCCAGCAGCTTAGGGACGGGGGTAGATACGCAGTATTTT. Amino acid sequence: CASSLGTGVDTQYF.

V gene TRBV5-1 combines with J gene TRBJ2-7; 8 bases align to TRBD1. The germline V gene has CDR1 SGHRS and CDR2 YFSETQ. V shed 4 bases and J 7 bases; nucleotides not matched to a gene: 16. The CDR3 length is 16 residues. The CDR3 bases are TGCGCCAGCAGCGAATTGACAGGGGTAATTTCGGGAGAGCAGTACTTC. Amino acids: CASSELTGVISGEQYF.

This clone was observed a few times. V usage is TRBV18 and J usage is TRBJ2-1, with TRBD2 identical over 8 bases. Germline V lookup: CDR1 KGHSH, CDR2 LQKENI. CDR3 length: 19 residues. Trimming cost V 6 bases and J 2 bases; bases outside gene matches: 18. The CDR3 sequence: CASSRNYPNSGAPYNEQFF. The CDR3 nucleotides are TGTGCCAGCTCCCGGAACTACCCTAATAGCGGGGCTCCCTACAATGAGCAGTTCTTC.

The sample holds a few counts of this clone. One end of the junction does not line up with germline, which may come from a read error. This rearrangement joins TRBV6-5 to TRBJ1-6, with a possible D match to TRBD1 (6 bases). Germline V lookup: CDR1 MNHEY, CDR2 SVGAGI. This CDR3 has 12 amino acids. DNA for the CDR3: TGTGCCAGCAGCAAGAACTCCGGGACACCAATCTTT. It translates to CASSKNSGTPIF.

This clone has just a few counts. At one end the junction does not follow the germline gene, possibly because of a read error. The chain recombines TRBV19 with TRBJ2-5; 10 bases line up with TRBD2. Germline lookup yields CDR1 LNHDA and CDR2 SQIVND (reference sequence). CDR3 length: 15 residues. The CDR3 region is CASSSLAGVEETQYF. The CDR3 region has the DNA TGTGCCAGTAGTTCCCTAGCGGGGGTTGAAGAAACCCAGTACTTC.

The V and J genes are TRBV21-1 and TRBJ1-3; the D call TRBD1 from the table was never checked on the DNA. TRBV21-1 is described as a pseudogene. The CDR3 runs to 15 residues. This CDR3 reads CASTQDRNSGNTIYF. The CDR3 DNA sequence: TGTGCCAGCACCCAGGACAGGAACTCTGGAAACACCATATATTTT.

The table lists this clone with a few counts. The CDR3 region is CASSLEARGWQSSYNEQFF. The CDR3 nucleotides are TGTGCCAGCAGCTTAGAGGCCAGGGGGTGGCAATCCTCCTACAATGAGCAGTTCTTC. The genes are TRBV7-2 and TRBJ2-1, with TRBD1 identical over 7 bases. Germline V gene lookup returns CDR1 SGHTA and CDR2 FQGNSA. The CDR3 spans 19 residues. V shed 1 base, J shed 0 bases, and the junction held 12 bases outside the gene matches.

This clone came up a few times. V and J are TRBV10-3 and TRBJ1-2; possible D gene TRBD1, 6 bases. Trimming shortened V by 2 bases and J by 8 bases, and 24 bases separated the two germline ends. Germline V gives CDR1 ENHRY, CDR2 SYGVKD. This CDR3 contains 17 residues. The CDR3 nucleotides read TGTGCCATCAGTGAGGGACAGCCTTCCCAGAGAGGAACGGGCTACACCTTC. Its protein product is CAISEGQPSQRGTGYTF.

This sequence joins TRBV6-6 and TRBJ2-5; D remains ambiguous. Trimming shortened V by 2 bases and J by 6 bases, and 4 bases separated the two germline ends. Germline CDR1 and CDR2: MNHNY and SVGAGI (reference sequence). This CDR3 comprises 11 residues. CDR3 protein: CASSYGQTQYF. The CDR3 DNA follows: TGTGCCAGCAGTTACGGACAGACCCAGTACTTC.

J is TRBJ2-7 and V is TRBV7-2, with D hard to call. V gave up 4 bases and J gave up 5 bases, with 18 bases separating them. Per germline, CDR1 SGHTA and CDR2 FQGNSA. This CDR3 has 15 residues. Written as DNA, the CDR3 is TGTGCCAGCAGCTCAACAGTGGCGATACTTGACGAGCAGTACTTC. Translating gives CASSSTVAILDEQYF. The whole variable domain, filled in from reference TRBV7-2 and TRBJ2-7, reads GAGVSQSPSNKVTEKGKDVELRCDPISGHTALYWYRQSLGQGLEFLIYFQGNSAPDKSGLPSDRFSAERTGGSVSTLTIQRTQQEDSAVYLCASSSTVAILDEQYFGPGTRLTVT.

This chain connects TRBV9 to TRBJ1-5; a possible D gene is TRBD1 (6 bases). The V end was cut by 0 bases, the J end by 4 bases, with 11 bases between. The CDR3 runs 15 residues. The germline CDR1 and CDR2 sequences are SGDLS and YYNGEE. The CDR3 sequence is CASSVGGGVNQPQHF. The CDR3 coding sequence is TGTGCCAGCAGCGTAGGAGGGGGGGTTAATCAGCCCCAGCATTTT.